This T cell receptor beta chain was sequenced during a study of technical replicates of blood from a few donors. The method was immunoSEQ multiplex PCR; TCRdb's version includes in-frame clones alone and lacks a portion of them. The sample consists of around 56,000 clones, 90% to 95% of them appearing once. This clone has only one observation. The CDR3 has 16 amino acids. Per the germline V gene, CDR1 is SGDLS and CDR2 is YYNGEE. V gave up 4 bases and J gave up 4 bases; unmatched junction bases: 9. The chain joins TRBV9 to TRBJ1-3, with TRBD1 matching 9 bases. Material for sequencing was PBMCs. This sequence was found in a human donor in good health. Some clones in this sample may be carry-over from other donors' samples. CDR3 amino acids: CASSFRTGDAGNTIYF. The CDR3 DNA follows: TGTGCCAGCAGCTTTCGGACAGGGGACGCGGGAAACACCATATATTTT.